This paragraph reports one TCR beta chain. Its target is unknown. This sample includes further DNA sequences coding for the same CDR3. This sample stems from a study of radiation and T cells in renal cell carcinoma. General observations from the study: In blood, top tumor clones expanded by 2 weeks, shrinking by 4.

V lost 6 bases to trimming and J lost 4 bases; unmatched junction nucleotides: 3. This CDR3 is built from 13 residues. The germline V gene has CDR1 LNHDA and CDR2 SQIVND (reference sequence). This sample's time point: blood 4 weeks post-SBRT, at nephrectomy. Treatment defined: 15 Gy SBRT to primary tumor, nephrectomy 4 weeks later. Nephrectomy followed 15 Gy stereotactic body radiation by 4 weeks. Clear cell pathology was present in this patient's renal cell carcinoma. The assay was immunoSEQ multiplex PCR, and TCRdb's table has in-frame clones only and misses some. The sample records about 83,000 clones, over 65% being singletons.

This sequence was found in a woman aged 60-70 years with renal cell carcinoma. The J gene is TRBJ1-1, the V gene TRBV19; TRBD1 agrees at 9 bases. Sequenced material: blood, taken from a patient whose treatment included radiotherapy and nephrectomy. The CDR3 sequence is CASRGQGTTEAFF. DNA for the CDR3: TGTGCCAGTAGGGGACAGGGTACCACTGAAGCTTTCTTT. Full variable domain (remainder filled in from reference TRBV19 and TRBJ1-1): DGGITQSPKYLFRKEGQNVTLSCEQNLNHDAMYWYRQDPGQGLRLIYYSQIVNDFQKGDIAEGYSVSREKKESFPLTVTSAQKNPTAFYLCASRGQGTTEAFFGQGTRLTVV.